The T cell receptor (beta chain) under discussion was sequenced for a study of blood T cells in healthy people across ages. Study observations and caveats: More naive CD4+ cells and higher diversity marked long-lived donors relative to aged donors. The study could not conclusively compare naive and antigen-experienced cells, given its unsorted PBMCs.

This CDR3 is built from 18 residues. With V trimmed by 5 bases and J by 0 bases, 8 bases remained unmatched. Germline V gene lookup returns CDR1 MDHEN and CDR2 SYDVKM. Aged roughly 6 to 90, donors were systemically healthy Caucasians from Russia. Every donor provided around 9.3 milliliters of peripheral blood. Worth noting for this clonotype: The target antigen is unknown.

A second PCR, run for about 6 to 12 cycles, used a sample-barcoded 5' primer plus a J-beta primer mix. TCRdb recomputed calls from the 5' RACE reads with MiXCR, one row per CDR3 protein. Of 600,000 to 1,000,000 distinct CDR3 sequences in the sample, roughly 60% were seen once. Sequenced material: blood. The receptor comes from a man between 25 and 39 years old in good health. The chain links TRBV28 to TRBJ2-6, with TRBD1 identical over 9 bases. The chain's CDR3 is CASSPPGQGSSGANVLTF. The CDR3 DNA reads as TGTGCCAGCAGTCCACCGGGACAGGGATCCTCTGGGGCCAACGTCCTGACTTTC.